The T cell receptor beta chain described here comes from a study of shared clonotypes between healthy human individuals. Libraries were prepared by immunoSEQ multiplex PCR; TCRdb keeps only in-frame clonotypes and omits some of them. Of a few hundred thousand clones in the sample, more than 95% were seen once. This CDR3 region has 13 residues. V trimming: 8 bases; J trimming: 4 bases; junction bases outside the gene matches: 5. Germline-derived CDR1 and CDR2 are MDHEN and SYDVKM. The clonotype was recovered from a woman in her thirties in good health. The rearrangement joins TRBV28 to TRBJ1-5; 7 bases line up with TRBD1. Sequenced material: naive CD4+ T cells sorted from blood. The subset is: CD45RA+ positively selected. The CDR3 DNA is TGTGCCAGCCGGACAGGCGGGAATCAGCCCCAGCATTTT. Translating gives CASRTGGNQPQHF.